A selection of T cell receptor beta chains follows, all from one sample in a study of response to subunit inactivated influenza vaccine. TCRdb re-called the RT-PCR reads through MiXCR, storing one row per CDR3 protein. Of some 640,000 distinct CDR3 sequences listed, approximately 15% are singletons. Material: PBMCs from blood, obtained 14 to 15 days before vaccination. These TCRs come from a man aged 45-60 years who received an inactivated influenza vaccine. Each CDR3 is given with its conserved first and last residue. D genes are given only for firm matches. Clone size is stated in some rows and not others, as once, few, many or a class when expanded.

CDR3aa | CDR3nt | abundance | v_gene | d_gene | j_gene
CASSERVGGYTF | TGTGCCAGCAGTGAACGGGTGGGGGGCTACACCTTC | few | TRBV6-1 | NA | TRBJ1-2
CASHYSGGGNTEAFF | TGTGCCAGCCATTACTCGGGCGGAGGGAACACTGAAGCTTTCTTT | few | TRBV6-2/TRBV6-3 | NA | TRBJ1-1
CASSTRARDRGLTNYGYTF | TGCGCCAGCAGCACGCGTGCCCGGGACAGGGGACTAACTAACTATGGCTACACCTTC | few | TRBV5-1 | TRBD1 | TRBJ1-2
CASSFRQVGSGRSEQYF | TGTGCCAGCAGTTTTCGACAGGTCGGTAGCGGGAGGAGCGAGCAGTACTTC | few | TRBV12-3/TRBV12-4 | TRBD2 | TRBJ2-7
CASSPSIASGRTDTQYF | TGTGCCAGCTCACCGTCTATAGCTAGCGGGCGCACAGATACGCAGTATTTT | few | TRBV18 | TRBD2 | TRBJ2-3
CASSLGSHYNEQFF | TGTGCCAGCAGCTTGGGATCCCATTACAATGAGCAGTTCTTC | NA | TRBV5-6 | NA | TRBJ2-1
CASRYRGAGEQFF | TGTGCCAGCAGGTACAGGGGGGCGGGTGAGCAGTTCTTC | NA | TRBV7-8 | TRBD1 | TRBJ2-1
CSARVLSRGNQPQHF | TGCAGTGCTAGAGTCCTCTCAAGGGGCAATCAGCCCCAGCATTTT | NA | TRBV20-1 | NA | TRBJ1-5
CASSPGDRGGYGYTF | TGCGCCAGCAGCCCAGGGGACAGGGGCGGCTATGGCTACACCTTC | few | TRBV4-3 | TRBD1 | TRBJ1-2
CASSPLGYYNEQFF | TGTGCCAGCAGCCCTCTGGGGTACTACAATGAGCAGTTCTTC | few | TRBV7-2 | NA | TRBJ2-1
CASSYGRLAGYEQYF | TGTGCCAGCAGTTACGGTCGTCTAGCGGGCTACGAGCAGTACTTC | many | TRBV6-2/TRBV6-3 | TRBD2 | TRBJ2-7
CSATSRDQGLYNEQFF | TGCAGTGCTACGAGCCGGGACCAGGGCTTATACAATGAGCAGTTCTTC | few | TRBV20-1 | NA | TRBJ2-1
CASSQSSRANYEQYF | TGTGCCAGCAGCCAATCTAGCCGGGCCAATTACGAGCAGTACTTC | NA | TRBV3-1 | NA | TRBJ2-7
CASSARGGFGTSGRKETQYF | TGTGCCAGCAGCGCGCGGGGGGGCTTCGGGACTAGCGGAAGGAAAGAGACCCAGTACTTC | few | TRBV9 | TRBD2 | TRBJ2-5
CGVVTSRSYEQYF | TGTGGGGTGGTGACTAGCCGGTCCTACGAGCAGTACTTC | many | TRBV28 | TRBD2 | TRBJ2-7
CAWRLTSGRAIGELFF | TGTGCCTGGAGGTTAACTAGCGGGAGGGCCATCGGGGAGCTGTTTTTT | NA | TRBV30 | TRBD2 | TRBJ2-2
CSARWDSHNSPLHF | TGCAGTGCTAGATGGGACAGCCATAATTCACCCCTCCACTTT | few | TRBV20-1 | TRBD1 | TRBJ1-6
CASSPTGAGEKLFF | TGTGCCAGCAGCCCAACAGGGGCGGGTGAAAAACTGTTTTTT | NA | TRBV3-1 | TRBD1 | TRBJ1-4
CSALIDPSAPLHF | TGCAGTGCCCTAATCGACCCTTCGGCACCCCTCCACTTT | many | TRBV20-1 | NA | TRBJ1-6
CAIGIVEQYF | TGTGCCATCGGGATTGTCGAGCAGTACTTC | few | TRBV10-3 | NA | TRBJ2-7
CASSLVPTDFTGELFF | TGCGCCAGCAGCTTGGTCCCGACAGACTTCACCGGGGAGCTGTTTTTT | NA | TRBV5-1 | NA | TRBJ2-2
CSVVRTNYGYTF | TGCAGCGTGGTCAGAACTAACTATGGCTACACCTTC | many | TRBV29-1 | NA | TRBJ1-2
CASSSADVPLRGLLHF | TGTGCCAGCAGCTCCGCGGACGTCCCCCTGCGTGGTCTCCTCCACTTT | NA | TRBV7-8 | NA | TRBJ1-6
CASSASGYEAFF | TGTGCCAGCAGCGCCTCGGGATACGAAGCTTTCTTT | NA | TRBV7-9 | NA | TRBJ1-1